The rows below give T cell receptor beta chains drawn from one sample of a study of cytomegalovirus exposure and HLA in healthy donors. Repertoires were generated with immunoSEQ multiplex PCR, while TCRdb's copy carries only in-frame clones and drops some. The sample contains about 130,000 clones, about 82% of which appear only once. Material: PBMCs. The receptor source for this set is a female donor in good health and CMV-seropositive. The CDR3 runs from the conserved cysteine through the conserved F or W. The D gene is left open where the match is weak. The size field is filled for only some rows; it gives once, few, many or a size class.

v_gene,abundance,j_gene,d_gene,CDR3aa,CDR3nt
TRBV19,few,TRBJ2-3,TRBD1,CASSNSRRGRADTQYF,TGTGCCAGTAGTAACAGCCGCAGGGGGCGGGCAGATACGCAGTATTTT
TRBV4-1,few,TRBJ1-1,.,CASSQVPGPNTEAFF,TGCGCCAGCAGCCAAGTCCCGGGTCCGAACACTGAAGCTTTCTTT
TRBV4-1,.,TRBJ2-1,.,CASSQSVERYNEQFF,TGCGCCAGCAGCCAATCAGTGGAGCGGTACAATGAGCAGTTCTTC
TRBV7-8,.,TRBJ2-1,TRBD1,CASSRRTGDEQFF,TGTGCCAGCAGCCGTAGAACAGGGGATGAGCAGTTCTTC
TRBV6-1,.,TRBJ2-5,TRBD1,CASSDSLTGFYGVETQYF,TGTGCCAGCAGTGACAGTCTGACAGGGTTTTACGGGGTAGAGACCCAGTACTTC
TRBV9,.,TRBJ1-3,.,CASSQTGTARNTIYF,TGTGCCAGCAGCCAGACAGGAACGGCGAGAAACACCATATATTTT
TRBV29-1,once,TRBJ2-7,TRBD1,CSVGGTDSYEQYF,TGCAGCGTTGGGGGGACAGATTCCTACGAGCAGTACTTC
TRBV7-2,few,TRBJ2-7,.,CASSPPTGSYEQYF,TGTGCCAGCAGCCCGCCGACAGGATCCTACGAGCAGTACTTC
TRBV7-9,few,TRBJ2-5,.,CASSSGTLQETQYF,TGTGCCAGCAGCTCCGGGACACTACAAGAGACCCAGTACTTC
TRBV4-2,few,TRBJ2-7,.,CASSQDKLSYEQYF,TGTGCCAGCAGCCAAGATAAGCTTTCCTACGAGCAGTACTTC
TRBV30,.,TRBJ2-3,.,CAYGGSTDTQYF,TGTGCCTACGGGGGAAGCACAGATACGCAGTATTTT
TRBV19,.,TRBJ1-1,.,CASRLSGSTEAFF,TGTGCCAGTAGGCTCTCGGGATCCACTGAAGCTTTCTTT
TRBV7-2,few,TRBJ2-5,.,CASSLGPTPGQETQYF,TGTGCCAGCAGCTTAGGGCCGACCCCCGGGCAAGAGACCCAGTACTTC
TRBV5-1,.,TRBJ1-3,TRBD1,CASSLAPDRGLGNTIYF,TGCGCCAGCAGCTTGGCCCCTGACAGGGGGCTTGGAAACACCATATATTTT